This TCR beta chain was identified during a study of T cells in localized non-small cell lung cancer. The study, taken as a whole, reports: There were a median around 60 of the top 100 tumor clones appearing in adjacent lung.

Sequencing used immunoSEQ multiplex PCR; TCRdb keeps in-frame clones, though not all of them. The sample lists several hundred clones, around 25% seen once, with about 16% in the top ten. About this clone itself: The antigen remains unidentified.

Germline lookup yields CDR1 LNHDA and CDR2 SQIVND (reference sequence). The CDR3 is 16 amino acids. With 7 bases removed from V and 5 bases from J, the gap between germline ends came to 18 bases. The chain joins TRBV19 to TRBJ1-6; TRBD1 might be the D (6 bases). The sequencing used lung tumor tissue, collected before any cancer treatment. This TCR came from a male donor aged 60 or over with stage III squamous cell lung carcinoma. In nucleotides, the CDR3 is TGTGCCAGTAAAACGGGACAAAGGCTGAATAATTCACCCCTCCACTTT. Its translation is CASKTGQRLNNSPLHF.